Following are 21 T cell receptor beta chains from one sample sequenced in a study of blood T cells in healthy people across ages (dated by TCRdb to about 2015). Library generation was performed with 5' RACE. TCRdb names Illumina HiSeq 2500 as the instrument used. A second 7 to 11 cycle PCR used a sample-barcoded 5' primer and a J-beta primer mix. TCRdb passed the public sequencing reads through fastp at Q25 and MiXCR, retaining productive beta sequences. Each entry is one CDR3 protein sequence, shown with its most common DNA and genes. In all, the sample holds approximately 700,000 distinct CDR3 sequences, and roughly 32% of those were seen once. The top ten clones comprise 15% of the sample. The sequenced material came from blood. The receptors were gathered from a woman of 80 years or more in good health. Donor details come from another sample of the same person, matched by shared clones.

In its sample, this clonotype was seen a few times. The CDR3 DNA sequence: TGTGCCAGCAGCTTAGATTTGACGAACTATGGCTACACCTTC. This translates into CASSLDLTNYGYTF. The gene calls are TRBV11-2 and TRBJ1-2; D unresolved. The V and J ends lost 0 bases and 2 bases respectively, with 7 bases between them. Germline V gene lookup returns CDR1 SGHAT and CDR2 FQNNGV. The CDR3 has 14 amino acids.

This clonotype came up a few times. The chain is built from TRBV7-9 and TRBJ2-7, with 8 nucleotides matching TRBD1. CDR3 size: 15 residues. Trimming removed 5 bases from V and 6 bases from J; junction bases left unmatched: 12. Germline values: CDR1 SEHNR, CDR2 FQNEAQ (reference sequence). The CDR3 region is CASSDEIRGRFEQYF. The CDR3 region has the DNA TGTGCCAGCAGCGATGAGATCAGGGGGCGTTTCGAGCAGTACTTC.

The chain has TRBV29-1 and TRBJ2-3, with 12 bases fitting TRBD2. Germline V gene lookup returns CDR1 SQVTM and CDR2 ANQGSEA. J was trimmed by 4 bases and V by 3 bases; bases with no gene match: 5. This CDR3 comprises 15 residues. CDR3 in DNA: TGCAGCGTTGACGCGCTAGCGGGAGGGGCAGATACGCAGTATTTT. This codes for CSVDALAGGADTQYF.

This clonotype was observed a single time. This could be a read error, since a much larger clone is one nucleotide away. V and J are TRBV5-6 and TRBJ2-1, with 10 bases fitting TRBD1. Germline V CDR1 and CDR2: SGHDT, YYEEEE. The CDR3 covers 15 residues. Trimming took 4 bases from V and 8 from J; bases not matched to a gene: 9. This CDR3 reads CASSAYRDRGYEQFF. The DNA for the CDR3 is TGTGCCAGCAGCGCGTACCGGGACAGGGGCTATGAGCAGTTCTTC.

The chain uses TRBV18 and TRBJ1-1; a possible D gene is TRBD1 (6 bases). Germline V gene lookup returns CDR1 KGHSH and CDR2 LQKENI. CDR3 length: 16 residues. V was cut by 6 bases and J by 0 bases, with 17 bases left in between. CDR3 amino acids: CASSLRGQIMNTEAFF. The CDR3 nucleotides are TGTGCCAGCTCCCTCCGCGGACAGATAATGAACACTGAAGCTTTCTTT. The variable domain in full, with the rest retrieved from reference TRBV18 and TRBJ1-1, is NAGVMQNPRHLVRRRGQEARLRCSPMKGHSHVYWYRQLPEEGLKFMVYLQKENIIDESGMPKERFSAEFPKEGPSILRIQQVVRGDSAAYFCASSLRGQIMNTEAFFGQGTRLTVV.

Ten or more counts support this clonotype. J is TRBJ2-1 and V is TRBV5-5, with D possibly matching TRBD2 (5 bases). The CDR3 is made up of 14 amino acids. The germline gives CDR1 SGHKS, CDR2 YYEKEE (reference sequence). V lost 4 bases to trimming and J lost 4 bases, with 12 bases between them. The CDR3 coding sequence is TGTGCCAGCAGCCGGGAAACCTTATACAATGAGCAGTTCTTC. Translation gives CASSRETLYNEQFF.

The chain links TRBV15 to TRBJ2-2; tentatively, D is TRBD1 (6 bases). The ends were cut back, 0 bases at V and 2 bases at J, with 13 bases in the middle. This CDR3 spans 17 amino acids. The germline CDR1 and CDR2 sequences are LNHNV and YYDKDF (reference sequence). CDR3 loop: CATSRDNGRGNTGELFF. CDR3 sequence (DNA): TGTGCCACCAGCAGAGATAATGGCAGGGGAAACACCGGGGAGCTGTTTTTT.

This clonotype was detected a few times. The chain links TRBV18 to TRBJ1-1, with D tentatively TRBD1 (5 bases). CDR3 length: 17 residues. CDR1 is KGHSH and CDR2 is LQKENI in the germline V gene. V lost 2 bases and J 0 bases, leaving 16 bases between the germline ends. The CDR3 is CASSPLAISGMNTEAFF. The CDR3 DNA reads as TGTGCCAGCTCACCATTGGCCATCTCAGGGATGAACACTGAAGCTTTCTTT.

The chain carries TRBV7-9 and TRBJ2-3; 8 positions agree with TRBD2. This CDR3 is built from 17 residues. Germline assignment: CDR1 SEHNR and CDR2 FQNEAQ (reference sequence). Unmatched junction bases numbered 11, after V lost 4 bases and J lost 2 bases. The CDR3 bases are TGTGCCAGCAGCTCCGACACCGGGGGGGCCTACACAGATACGCAGTATTTT. This sequence encodes CASSSDTGGAYTDTQYF.

CDR3 region: CASSPRDDSYEQYF. In DNA form, the CDR3 reads TGTGCCAGCTCACCAAGGGACGATTCCTACGAGCAGTACTTC. The chain joins TRBV18 to TRBJ2-7, with D tentatively TRBD1 or TRBD2 (5 bases each). V was trimmed by 2 bases and J by 1 base, leaving 9 bases between them. CDR1 is KGHSH, CDR2 LQKENI, per germline. CDR3 length: 14 residues.

The table lists this clonotype with a few counts. The chain has TRBV20-1 and TRBJ1-2; a possible D gene is TRBD1 (5 bases). CDR3 size: 14 residues. The germline gives CDR1 DFQATT, CDR2 SNEGSKA (reference sequence). The V end lost 3 bases, the J end lost 7 bases, and 18 bases lay between the germline ends. The CDR3 is CSARGRSGVSGYTF. The CDR3 coding sequence is TGCAGTGCTAGGGGGCGCAGCGGGGTCTCTGGCTACACCTTC.

This clonotype was detected a few times. The genes are TRBV18 and TRBJ2-4; maybe TRBD1 (6 bases). The closer fit of TRBJ2-5 to the DNA end suggests the J call may be wrong. The CDR3 covers 12 residues. Germline V CDR1 and CDR2: KGHSH, LQKENI. CDR3 DNA: TGTGCCAGCTCTCGACAGGAGGAGACCCAGTACTTC. Its translation: CASSRQEETQYF.

This clonotype came up a few times. This may arise from a read error, as a much more abundant clone is one base away. The chain has TRBV11-2 and TRBJ2-1; D gene ambiguous. Germline V gene sequence: CDR1 SGHAT, CDR2 FQNNGV. The CDR3 totals 14 residues. Trimming stripped 3 bases from V and 7 bases from J, with 13 bases between. CDR3 coding DNA: TGTGCCAGCAGCTTCGATGGCCTTCGGAATGAGCAGTTCTTC. As protein: CASSFDGLRNEQFF.

About this clonotype itself: A much larger clone lies a single base off, so this may be a read error. The V and J genes are TRBV3-1 and TRBJ2-1; weak D call: TRBD1 (6 bases). The V gene's germline CDR1 is LGHDT and CDR2 YNNKEL (reference sequence). The CDR3 loop spans 14 amino acids. CDR3 region: CASSLGAGANGQFF. CDR3 nucleotides: TGTGCCAGCAGCCTGGGCGCAGGGGCGAATGGGCAGTTCTTC.

Points on this clonotype: Just one base apart from a much larger clone, this may be a read error. The conserved phenylalanine or tryptophan normally closing the CDR3 is absent here, so this likely arose from a read error. This CDR3 is CASSQKGSGVYNEQFY. The CDR3 nucleotides are TGCGCCAGCAGCCAAAAGGGTTCAGGTGTCTACAATGAGCAGTTCTAC. The genes are TRBV4-3 and TRBJ2-1; D call uncertain. Germline CDR1 reads LGHNA; CDR2 reads YSLEER. V lost 2 bases and J lost 3, with 14 bases in between. There are 16 residues in the CDR3.

This clonotype was seen at least ten times. The V gene is TRBV5-6, the J gene TRBJ1-2; the D gene is possibly TRBD1 (6 bases). The germline V and J ends were trimmed by 7 bases and 4 bases, with 20 bases remaining between them. The CDR3 has 15 amino acids. Germline loops: CDR1 SGHDT, CDR2 YYEEEE. CDR3 coding DNA: TGTGCCAGCTCCGTTCCAGGGGCCGGAGTCTATGGCTACACCTTC. Protein sequence: CASSVPGAGVYGYTF.

Remarks on this clonotype: A read error may be the cause here, since a much bigger clone is one base away. The chain links TRBV7-8 to TRBJ2-7; D unclear. The CDR3 totals 12 residues. Germline CDR1 is SGHVS and CDR2 is FQNEAQ. This CDR3 reads CTSSAAGYEQYF. CDR3 nucleotide sequence: TGTACCAGCAGCGCAGCAGGTTACGAGCAGTACTTC.

The table lists this clonotype with a few counts. V is TRBV20-1 and J is TRBJ1-2, with a weak D call TRBD1 (6 bases). This CDR3 contains 14 residues. V lost 8 bases, J lost 4 bases, and 20 bases lay in between. CDR1 DFQATT and CDR2 SNEGSKA come from the germline V gene (reference sequence). CDR3 protein: CSRLDSAVSYGYTF. CDR3 bases: TGCAGTAGGTTGGACAGCGCCGTTTCCTATGGCTACACCTTC.

This clonotype was detected many times. The chain carries TRBV7-2 and TRBJ2-1, with D possibly being TRBD2 (7 bases). The germline gives CDR1 SGHTA, CDR2 FQGNSA. V lost 2 bases and J lost 0, with 17 bases in between. The CDR3 extends over 18 amino acids. The CDR3 reads CASSLRARGGGSYNEQFF. DNA for the CDR3: TGTGCCAGCAGCTTAAGGGCGAGGGGGGGGGGCTCCTACAATGAGCAGTTCTTC.

This clonotype has only a few counts. The V and J genes are TRBV30 and TRBJ1-2; a possible D gene is TRBD1 (6 bases). The CDR3 totals 13 residues. The ends were cut back, 2 bases at V and 3 bases at J, with 10 bases in the middle. Germline CDR1 reads GTSNPN; CDR2 reads SVGIG (reference sequence). The DNA of the CDR3 is TGTGCCTGGAGTCAGGGGCCCTACTATGGCTACACCTTC. Its protein product is CAWSQGPYYGYTF.

Notes on this clonotype: A much larger clone differs from this one at a single base, so this may be a read error. The rearrangement joins TRBV5-1 to TRBJ2-7; D is ambiguous. CDR3 size: 15 residues. The germline V gene has CDR1 SGHRS and CDR2 YFSETQ. Trimming took 3 bases from V and 3 from J, leaving 16 bases between them. In nucleotides, the CDR3 is TGCGCCAGCAGCTCCACCATAAACAACGGCTACGAGCAGTACTTC. As protein: CASSSTINNGYEQYF.